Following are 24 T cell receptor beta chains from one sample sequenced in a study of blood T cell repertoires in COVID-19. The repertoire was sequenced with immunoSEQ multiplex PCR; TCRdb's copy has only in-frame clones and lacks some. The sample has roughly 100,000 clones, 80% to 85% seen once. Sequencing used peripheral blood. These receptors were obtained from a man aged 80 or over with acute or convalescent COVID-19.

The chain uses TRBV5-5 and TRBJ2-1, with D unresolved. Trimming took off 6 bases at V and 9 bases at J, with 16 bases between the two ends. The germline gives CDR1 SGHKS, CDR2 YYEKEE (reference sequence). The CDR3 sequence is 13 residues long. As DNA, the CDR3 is TGTGCCAGCACCCCCCGAGTATTCGGTGAGCAGTTCTTC. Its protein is CASTPRVFGEQFF.

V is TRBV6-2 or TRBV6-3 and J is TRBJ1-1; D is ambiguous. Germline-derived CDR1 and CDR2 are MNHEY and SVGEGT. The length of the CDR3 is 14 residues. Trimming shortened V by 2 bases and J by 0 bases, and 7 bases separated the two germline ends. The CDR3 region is CASSYQLMNTEAFF. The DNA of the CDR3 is TGTGCCAGCAGTTACCAACTAATGAACACTGAAGCTTTCTTT.

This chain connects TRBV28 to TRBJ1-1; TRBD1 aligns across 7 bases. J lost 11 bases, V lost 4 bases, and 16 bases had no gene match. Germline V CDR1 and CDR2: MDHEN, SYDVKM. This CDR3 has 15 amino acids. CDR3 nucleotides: TGTGCCAGCAGTTCCCGTATAACAGGGGCGAGATGGGCTTTCTTT. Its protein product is CASSSRITGARWAFF.

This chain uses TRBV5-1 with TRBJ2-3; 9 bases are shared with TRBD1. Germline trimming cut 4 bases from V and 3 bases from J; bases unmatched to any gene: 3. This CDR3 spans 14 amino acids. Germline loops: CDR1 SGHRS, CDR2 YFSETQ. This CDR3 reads CASSEGQGTDTQYF. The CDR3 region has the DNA TGCGCCAGCAGCGAGGGACAGGGTACAGATACGCAGTATTTT.

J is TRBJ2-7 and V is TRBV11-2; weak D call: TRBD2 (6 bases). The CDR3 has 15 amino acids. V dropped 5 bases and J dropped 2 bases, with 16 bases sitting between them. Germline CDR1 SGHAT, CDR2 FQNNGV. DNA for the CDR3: TGTGCCAGCAGCCTCCAACTAGCTCTTACCTACGAGCAGTACTTC. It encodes CASSLQLALTYEQYF.

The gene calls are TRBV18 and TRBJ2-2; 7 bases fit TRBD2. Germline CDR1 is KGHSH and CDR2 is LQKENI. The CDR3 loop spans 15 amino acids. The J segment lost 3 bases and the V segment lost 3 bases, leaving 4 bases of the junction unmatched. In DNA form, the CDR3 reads TGTGCCAGCTCACCTACGCGGGAGCACACCGGGGAGCTGTTTTTT. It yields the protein CASSPTREHTGELFF.

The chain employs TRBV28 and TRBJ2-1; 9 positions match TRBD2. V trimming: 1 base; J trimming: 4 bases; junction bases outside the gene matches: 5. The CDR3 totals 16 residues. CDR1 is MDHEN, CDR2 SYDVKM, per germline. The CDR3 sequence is CASSLFRLAAYNEQFF. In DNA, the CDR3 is TGTGCCAGCAGTTTATTCAGACTAGCGGCTTACAATGAGCAGTTCTTC. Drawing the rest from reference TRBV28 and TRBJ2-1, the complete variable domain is DVKVTQSSRYLVKRTGEKVFLECVQDMDHENMFWYRQDPGLGLRLIYFSYDVKMKEKGDIPEGYSVSREKKERFSLILESASTNQTSMYLCASSLFRLAAYNEQFFGPGTRLTVL.

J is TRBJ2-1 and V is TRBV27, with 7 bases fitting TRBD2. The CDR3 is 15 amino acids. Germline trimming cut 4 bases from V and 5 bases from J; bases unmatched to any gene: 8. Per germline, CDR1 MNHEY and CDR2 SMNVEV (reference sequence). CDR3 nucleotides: TGTGCCAGCAGTTACACGCGGGGGTCGAACAATGAGCAGTTCTTC. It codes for CASSYTRGSNNEQFF.

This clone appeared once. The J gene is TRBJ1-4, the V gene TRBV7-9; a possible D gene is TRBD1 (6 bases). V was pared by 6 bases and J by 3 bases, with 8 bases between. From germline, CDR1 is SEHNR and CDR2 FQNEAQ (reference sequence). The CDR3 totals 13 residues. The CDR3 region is CASSRQANEKLFF. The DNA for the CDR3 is TGTGCCAGCAGTCGACAGGCTAATGAAAAACTGTTTTTT.

The CDR3 here is CASRLRDLNNEQFF. CDR3 DNA: TGTGCCAGCAGGCTCCGGGACTTGAACAATGAGCAGTTCTTC. The rearrangement uses TRBV2 and TRBJ2-1; a possible D gene is TRBD2 (6 bases). The CDR3 consists of 14 residues. Between the trimmed V and J ends, which lost 6 bases and 5 bases, there was a span of 14 bases. Germline V gene lookup returns CDR1 SNHLY and CDR2 FYNNEI.

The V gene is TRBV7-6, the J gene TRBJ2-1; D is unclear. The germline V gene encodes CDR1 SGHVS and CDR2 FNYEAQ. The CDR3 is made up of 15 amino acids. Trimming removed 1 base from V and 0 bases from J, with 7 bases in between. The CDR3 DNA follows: TGTGCCAGCAGCTTAGAAGTGAGCTCCTACAATGAGCAGTTCTTC. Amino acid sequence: CASSLEVSSYNEQFF.

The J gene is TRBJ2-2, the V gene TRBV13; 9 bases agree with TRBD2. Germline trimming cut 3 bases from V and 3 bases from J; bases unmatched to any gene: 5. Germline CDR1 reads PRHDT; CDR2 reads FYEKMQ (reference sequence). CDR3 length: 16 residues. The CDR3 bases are TGTGCCAGCAGCTTTAGCGGGAGAAGGGACACCGGGGAGCTGTTTTTT. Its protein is CASSFSGRRDTGELFF.

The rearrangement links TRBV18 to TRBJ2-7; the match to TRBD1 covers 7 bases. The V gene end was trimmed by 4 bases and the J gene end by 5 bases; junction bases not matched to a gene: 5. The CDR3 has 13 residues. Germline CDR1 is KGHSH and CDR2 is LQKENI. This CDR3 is CASSLRQGHEQYF. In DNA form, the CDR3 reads TGTGCCAGCTCACTAAGACAGGGCCACGAGCAGTACTTC.

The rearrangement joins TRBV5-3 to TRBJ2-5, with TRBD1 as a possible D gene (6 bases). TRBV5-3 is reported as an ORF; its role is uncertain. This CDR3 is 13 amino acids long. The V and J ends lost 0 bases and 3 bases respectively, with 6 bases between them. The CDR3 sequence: CARSLEGEETQYF. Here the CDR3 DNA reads TGTGCCAGAAGCTTGGAGGGGGAAGAGACCCAGTACTTC.

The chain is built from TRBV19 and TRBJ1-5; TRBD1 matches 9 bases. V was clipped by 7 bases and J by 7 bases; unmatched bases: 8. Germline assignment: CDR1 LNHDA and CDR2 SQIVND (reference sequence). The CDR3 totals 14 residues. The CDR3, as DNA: TGTGCCAGTATTTCAACGACAGGGGGACAGCCCCAGCATTTT. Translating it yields CASISTTGGQPQHF.

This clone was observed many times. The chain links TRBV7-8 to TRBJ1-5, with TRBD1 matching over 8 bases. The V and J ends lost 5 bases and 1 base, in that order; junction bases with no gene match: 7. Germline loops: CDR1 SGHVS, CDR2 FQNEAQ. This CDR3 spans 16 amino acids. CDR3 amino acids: CASSDWTGLSNQPQHF. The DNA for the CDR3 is TGTGCCAGCAGCGACTGGACAGGGTTGAGCAATCAGCCCCAGCATTTT. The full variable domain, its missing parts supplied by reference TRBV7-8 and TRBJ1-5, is GAGVSQSPRYKVAKRGQDVALRCDPISGHVSLFWYQQALGQGPEFLTYFQNEAQLDKSGLPSDRFFAERPEGSVSTLKIQRTQQEDSAVYLCASSDWTGLSNQPQHFGDGTRLSIL.

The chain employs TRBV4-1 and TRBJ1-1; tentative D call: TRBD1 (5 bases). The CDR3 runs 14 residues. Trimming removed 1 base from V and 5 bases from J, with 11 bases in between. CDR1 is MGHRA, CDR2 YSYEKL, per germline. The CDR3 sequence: CASSQVSGDTEAFF. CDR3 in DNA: TGCGCCAGCAGCCAAGTTTCGGGGGATACTGAAGCTTTCTTT.

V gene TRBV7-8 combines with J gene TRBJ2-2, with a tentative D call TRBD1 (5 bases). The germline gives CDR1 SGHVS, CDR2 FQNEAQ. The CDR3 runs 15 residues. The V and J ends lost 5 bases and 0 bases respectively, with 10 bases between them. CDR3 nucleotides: TGTGCCAGCAGCCCAAGGGGTACGAACACCGGGGAGCTGTTTTTT. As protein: CASSPRGTNTGELFF.

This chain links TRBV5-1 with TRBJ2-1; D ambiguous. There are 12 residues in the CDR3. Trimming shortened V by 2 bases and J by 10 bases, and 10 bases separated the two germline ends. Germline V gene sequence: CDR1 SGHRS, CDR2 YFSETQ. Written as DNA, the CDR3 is TGCGCCAGCAGCTTCCCACAGTCGGAGCAGTTCTTC. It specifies CASSFPQSEQFF. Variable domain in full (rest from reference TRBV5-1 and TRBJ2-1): KAGVTQTPRYLIKTRGQQVTLSCSPISGHRSVSWYQQTPGQGLQFLFEYFSETQRNKGNFPGRFSGRQFSNSRSEMNVSTLELGDSALYLCASSFPQSEQFFGPGTRLTVL.

The CDR3 loop reads CASRFDSHTEAFF. The CDR3 nucleotides read TGCGCCAGCAGATTCGACAGCCACACTGAAGCTTTCTTT. V usage is TRBV5-1 and J usage is TRBJ1-1; D might be TRBD1 (5 bases). V shed 5 bases and J shed 3 bases, with 11 bases lying between them. Germline CDR1 SGHRS, CDR2 YFSETQ. The CDR3 spans 13 residues.

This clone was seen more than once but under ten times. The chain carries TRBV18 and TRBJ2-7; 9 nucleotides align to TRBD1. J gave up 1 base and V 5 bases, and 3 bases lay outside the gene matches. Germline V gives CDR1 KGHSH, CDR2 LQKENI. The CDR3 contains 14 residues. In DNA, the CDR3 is TGTGCCAGCTCATGGGACAGGGTTTCCTACGAGCAGTACTTC. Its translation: CASSWDRVSYEQYF.

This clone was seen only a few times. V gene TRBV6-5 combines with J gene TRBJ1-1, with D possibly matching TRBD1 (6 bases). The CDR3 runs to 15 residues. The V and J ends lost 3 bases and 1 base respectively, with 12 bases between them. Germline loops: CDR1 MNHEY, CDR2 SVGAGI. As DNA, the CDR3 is TGTGCCAGCAGTTATTCCGGACAGCCGAACACTGAAGCTTTCTTT. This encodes CASSYSGQPNTEAFF.

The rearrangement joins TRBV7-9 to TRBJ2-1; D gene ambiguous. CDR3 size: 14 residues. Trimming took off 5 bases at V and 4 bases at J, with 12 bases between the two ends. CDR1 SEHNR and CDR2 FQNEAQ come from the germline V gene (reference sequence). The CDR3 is CASSPHLGYNEQFF. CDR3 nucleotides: TGTGCCAGCAGCCCCCACCTCGGTTACAATGAGCAGTTCTTC.

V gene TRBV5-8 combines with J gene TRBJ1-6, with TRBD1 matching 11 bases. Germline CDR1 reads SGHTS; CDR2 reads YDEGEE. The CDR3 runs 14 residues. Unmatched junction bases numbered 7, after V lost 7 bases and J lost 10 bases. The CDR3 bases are TGTGCCAGCGCCCGGGGACAGGGGGTCTCACCCCTCCACTTT. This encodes CASARGQGVSPLHF.